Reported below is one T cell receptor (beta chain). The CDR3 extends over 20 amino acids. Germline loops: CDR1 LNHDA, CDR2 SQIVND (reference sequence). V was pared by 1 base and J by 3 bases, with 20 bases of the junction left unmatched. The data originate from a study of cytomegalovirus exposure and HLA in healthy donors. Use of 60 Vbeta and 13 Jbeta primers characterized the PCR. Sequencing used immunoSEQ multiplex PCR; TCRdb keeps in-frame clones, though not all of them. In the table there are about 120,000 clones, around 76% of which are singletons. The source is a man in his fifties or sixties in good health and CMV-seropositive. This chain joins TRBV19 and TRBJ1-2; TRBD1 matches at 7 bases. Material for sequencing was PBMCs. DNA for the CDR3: TGTGCCAGTAGTATAGTTCGGACAGGAATAAGTTCGGGGCGGTACTATGGCTACACCTTC. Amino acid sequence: CASSIVRTGISSGRYYGYTF.